One and the same sample provided the 10 T cell receptor beta chains below, sequenced in a study of CD8+CD57+ T cells in acquired aplastic anemia. It was genomic DNA that served as the template for profiling TCR beta VDJ and CDR3. In TCRdb, the reads were re-called with MiXCR into one record per CDR3 protein. This sample yields under 40,000 distinct CDR3 sequences, of which 65% to 80% are seen a single time; roughly 20% belongs to the top ten. The sample was sorted CD4+, CD8+, or CD8+CD57+ T cells (not recorded which) from PBMCs. The source is a human donor in good health, serving as a control.

This sequence joins TRBV7-8 and TRBJ2-7; 9 bases are shared with TRBD1. V was pared by 3 bases and J by 0 bases, with 3 bases of the junction left unmatched. The germline V gene has CDR1 SGHVS and CDR2 FQNEAQ. The CDR3 has 15 residues. CDR3 amino acids: CASSFGQGPSYEQYF. The CDR3 region has the DNA TGTGCCAGCAGCTTCGGACAGGGGCCCTCCTACGAGCAGTACTTC.

This clonotype was recorded once. J is TRBJ1-1 and V is TRBV5-4, with TRBD1 matching 9 bases. J was trimmed by 6 bases and V by 7 bases; bases with no gene match: 10. Germline lookup yields CDR1 SGHNT and CDR2 YYREEE (reference sequence). The CDR3 extends over 14 amino acids. CDR3 sequence (DNA): TGTGCCAGCTACACTGGGGACAGGGCCGCTGAAGCTTTCTTT. Its translation: CASYTGDRAAEAFF.

This rearrangement joins TRBV2 to TRBJ1-1, with unresolved D. The length of the CDR3 is 14 residues. With 5 bases removed from V and 6 bases from J, the gap between germline ends came to 16 bases. Germline V gene data show CDR1 as SNHLY and CDR2 as FYNNEI. The CDR3 DNA reads TGTGCCAGCAGTCTCCCGGGAAGGAGCGCTGAAGCTTTCTTT. This codes for CASSLPGRSAEAFF.

The V call is TRBV7-7, the J call TRBJ2-1, with a possible D match to TRBD1 (6 bases). Germline CDR1 SSHAT, CDR2 FNYEAQ (reference sequence). The V and J ends lost 2 bases and 0 bases respectively, with 11 bases between them. The CDR3 extends over 16 amino acids. The CDR3 region is CASSLQGTSSYNEQFF. DNA for the CDR3: TGTGCCAGCAGCTTACAGGGGACCAGCTCCTACAATGAGCAGTTCTTC.

This clonotype was recorded a few times. J is TRBJ2-7 and V is TRBV2, with D unresolved. CDR3 length equals 13 residues. CDR1 and CDR2 (germline): SNHLY, FYNNEI. Trimming pared 0 bases from V and 2 bases from J, leaving 5 bases between. The CDR3 reads CASSEAQAYEQYF. CDR3 coding DNA: TGTGCCAGCAGTGAAGCCCAGGCCTACGAGCAGTACTTC.

This clonotype rates as large. This chain uses TRBV10-2 with TRBJ1-6; tentative D call: TRBD1 (6 bases). CDR1 is WSHSY, CDR2 SAAADI, per germline. The V end lost 4 bases, the J end lost 7 bases, and 14 bases lay between the germline ends. This CDR3 has 15 residues. CDR3 amino acids: CASSARWGTNSPLHF. CDR3 bases: TGCGCCAGCAGTGCCAGGTGGGGGACAAATTCACCCCTCCACTTT.

CDR3 nucleotides: TGTGCCAGCAGGCGGACAGGGAATAAAGATACGCAGTATTTT. This translates into CASRRTGNKDTQYF. The chain is built from TRBV2 and TRBJ2-3; 8 bases map to TRBD1. The V gene's germline CDR1 is SNHLY and CDR2 FYNNEI. The CDR3 is 14 residues long. Unmatched junction bases numbered 7, after V lost 6 bases and J lost 5 bases.

The chain has TRBV7-6 and TRBJ1-1; D call uncertain. This CDR3 region has 14 residues. The germline V and J ends were trimmed by 1 base and 6 bases, with 12 bases remaining between them. Germline assignment: CDR1 SGHVS and CDR2 FNYEAQ. The CDR3 reads CASSLEGGLSEAFF. In DNA, the CDR3 is TGTGCCAGCAGCTTAGAGGGAGGTTTGTCTGAAGCTTTCTTT.

The rearrangement joins TRBV10-2 to TRBJ2-7; D is unresolved. The CDR3 is made up of 13 amino acids. Germline V gives CDR1 WSHSY, CDR2 SAAADI. V gave up 2 bases and J gave up 2 bases, with 7 bases separating them. DNA for the CDR3: TGCGCCAGCAGTGAGATGCAGGCCTACGAGCAGTACTTC. It is translated as CASSEMQAYEQYF.

CDR3 nucleotide sequence: TGTGCCAGCAGCTTAGGGGGGGGAAACTATGGCTACACCTTC. This gives the protein CASSLGGGNYGYTF. V is TRBV7-2 and J is TRBJ1-2, with D possibly being TRBD1 (5 bases). The V gene's germline CDR1 is SGHTA and CDR2 FQGNSA. The CDR3 covers 14 residues. Between the trimmed V and J ends, which lost 1 base and 2 bases, there was a span of 8 bases.